A selection of T cell receptor beta chains follows, all from one sample in a study of early stage breast cancer tumors. Profiled with immunoSEQ multiplex PCR; TCRdb holds only in-frame clones, not every one. The sample holds nearly 25,000 clones, over 60% seen once. Sequencing was carried out using breast tumor tissue. The receptors were gathered from a person in their sixties or seventies with breast cancer. CDR3s include the opening cysteine and the closing phenylalanine or tryptophan. A D gene is named only where the DNA matches it firmly. A clone size is listed for some rows: how often the clone was seen (once, few, many), or a class if it is expanded.

d_call	clone_size	v_call	j_call	cdr3_aa	cdr3_nt
TRBD2	once	TRBV9	TRBJ2-1	CASSYRLAGGYEQFF	TGTGCCAGCAGCTACCGACTAGCGGGAGGCTATGAGCAGTTCTTC
.	.	TRBV28	TRBJ1-1	CASNTFSLGLTEAFF	TGTGCCAGCAATACTTTTTCCCTGGGGCTTACTGAAGCTTTCTTT
TRBD1	.	TRBV27	TRBJ1-1	CASRLTQGVTEAFF	TGTGCCAGCAGATTAACGCAGGGGGTCACTGAAGCTTTCTTT
.	.	TRBV5-1	TRBJ2-3	CASSLEGRAGVRTDTQYF	TGCGCCAGCAGCTTGGAGGGGAGGGCAGGGGTCCGCACAGATACGCAGTATTTT
TRBD2	.	TRBV5-4	TRBJ2-1	CASTLSGRASNEQFF	TGTGCCAGCACCTTGAGCGGGAGGGCGTCCAATGAGCAGTTCTTC
TRBD2	.	TRBV10-2	TRBJ2-3	CASSELAGLWSTDTQYF	TGCGCCAGCAGTGAATTAGCGGGTCTATGGAGCACAGATACGCAGTATTTT
.	.	TRBV28	TRBJ2-7	CASSSPSQGYEQYF	TGTGCCAGCAGTTCCCCATCACAGGGCTACGAGCAGTACTTC
TRBD2	.	TRBV7-9	TRBJ2-7	CASSLARLAGDEQYF	TGTGCCAGCAGCTTAGCGAGGCTAGCGGGAGACGAGCAGTACTTC
TRBD2	.	TRBV7-2	TRBJ2-3	CASSQRASGSTDTQYF	TGTGCCAGCAGCCAAAGGGCTAGCGGGAGCACAGATACGCAGTATTTT
.	.	TRBV6-5	TRBJ2-1	CASRSLTGEQFF	TGTGCCAGCAGATCCCTTACCGGGGAGCAGTTCTTC
.	.	TRBV6-5	TRBJ2-3	CATREAAQYF	TGTGCCACCCGAGAGGCCGCGCAGTATTTT
TRBD2	few	TRBV7-3	TRBJ2-1	CASSPIRLAEQFF	TGTGCCAGCAGCCCGATAAGACTAGCGGAGCAGTTCTTC
.	.	TRBV19	TRBJ2-1	CASYDSTRDEQFF	TGTGCCAGTTATGACTCTACCCGAGATGAGCAGTTCTTC
.	.	TRBV23-1	TRBJ1-2	CASSQSRGGYGDSDGYTF	TGCGCCAGCAGTCAATCGAGGGGGGGGTATGGTGATTCGGATGGCTACACCTTC
TRBD2	.	TRBV4-3	TRBJ2-2	CASSQRLAGTGELFF	TGCGCCAGCAGCCAAAGACTAGCGGGCACCGGGGAGCTGTTTTTT
TRBD2	.	TRBV19	TRBJ2-1	CASSPPLAGVSYNEQFF	TGTGCCAGTAGCCCCCCACTAGCGGGAGTGTCCTACAATGAGCAGTTCTTC
.	few	TRBV30	TRBJ1-1	CAWSVSRDTEAFF	TGTGCCTGGAGTGTGAGCAGGGACACTGAAGCTTTCTTT
TRBD2	.	TRBV15	TRBJ2-2	CATSCSPGLAGCSRAGELFF	TGTGCCACCAGCTGTAGTCCGGGACTAGCGGGATGCAGTAGGGCCGGGGAGCTGTTTTTT
.	few	TRBV5-8	TRBJ2-2	CASSLAGGNTGELFF	TGTGCCAGCAGCTTGGCCGGGGGAAACACCGGGGAGCTGTTTTTT
TRBD1	.	TRBV7-9	TRBJ2-7	CASSFNRDRAYEQYF	TGTGCCAGCAGCTTTAACCGGGACAGGGCCTACGAGCAGTACTTC
.	.	TRBV4-2	TRBJ2-1	CASSQGSLGSSYNEQFF	TGTGCCAGCAGCCAAGGGAGTCTCGGGAGCTCCTACAATGAGCAGTTCTTC
TRBD2	.	TRBV7-2	TRBJ2-1	CASSLLLAGGRNEQFF	TGTGCCAGCAGCTTATTGTTGGCGGGAGGGCGGAATGAGCAGTTCTTC
TRBD1	medium-sized	TRBV19	TRBJ1-1	CASKHRGGTEAFF	TGTGCCAGTAAACACAGGGGTGGGACTGAAGCTTTCTTT
TRBD1	.	TRBV5-8	TRBJ1-5	CASTYAPGQGNQPQHF	TGTGCCAGCACCTATGCCCCGGGACAGGGAAATCAGCCCCAGCATTTT
.	medium-sized	TRBV7-9	TRBJ2-7	CASSLGTPNEQYF	TGTGCCAGCAGCTTAGGGACACCCAACGAGCAGTACTTC
.	.	TRBV4-3	TRBJ2-7	CASSQSRVPFYYEQYF	TGCGCCAGCAGCCAAAGCCGGGTGCCCTTCTACTACGAGCAGTACTTC
.	.	TRBV4-2	TRBJ2-6	CASSQDRAGGLSAGANVLTF	TGTGCCAGCAGCCAAGATCGAGCAGGTGGTCTCTCTGCTGGGGCCAACGTCCTGACTTTC
TRBD1	.	TRBV30	TRBJ1-5	CALARGTGNQPQHF	TGTGCGCTAGCGAGAGGGACAGGGAACCAGCCCCAGCATTTT
TRBD1	.	TRBV7-2	TRBJ1-2	CASSLGEGIGTAFNYGYTF	TGTGCCAGCAGCTTAGGTGAAGGAATAGGGACAGCGTTTAACTATGGCTACACCTTC
.	.	TRBV7-6	TRBJ2-2	CASKRLSSPNTGELFF	TGTGCCAGCAAGAGACTCAGCTCCCCGAACACCGGGGAGCTGTTTTTT
.	.	TRBV6-5	TRBJ2-7	CASSGTPPYEQYF	TGTGCCAGCAGCGGGACACCACCCTACGAGCAGTACTTC
TRBD2	few	TRBV28	TRBJ2-1	CASSPSEGGRAYEQFF	TGTGCCAGCAGCCCTTCGGAGGGCGGGAGGGCCTATGAGCAGTTCTTC
.	.	TRBV19	TRBJ2-5	CASSSQETQYF	TGTGCCAGTAGTTCTCAAGAGACCCAGTACTTC